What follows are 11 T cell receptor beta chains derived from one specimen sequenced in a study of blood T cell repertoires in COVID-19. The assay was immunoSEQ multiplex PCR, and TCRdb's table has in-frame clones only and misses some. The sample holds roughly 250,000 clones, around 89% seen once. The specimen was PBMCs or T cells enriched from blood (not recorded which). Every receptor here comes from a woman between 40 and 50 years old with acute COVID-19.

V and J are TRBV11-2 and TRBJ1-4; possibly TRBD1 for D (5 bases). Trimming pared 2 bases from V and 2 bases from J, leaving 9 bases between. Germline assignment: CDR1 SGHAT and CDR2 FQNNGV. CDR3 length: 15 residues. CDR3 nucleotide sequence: TGTGCCAGCAGCTTAATGGGGCGTACTAATGAAAAACTGTTTTTT. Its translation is CASSLMGRTNEKLFF. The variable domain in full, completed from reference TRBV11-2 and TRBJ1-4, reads EAGVAQSPRYKIIEKRQSVAFWCNPISGHATLYWYQQILGQGPKLLIQFQNNGVVDDSQLPKDRFSAERLKGVDSTLKIQPAKLEDSAVYLCASSLMGRTNEKLFFGSGTQLSVL.

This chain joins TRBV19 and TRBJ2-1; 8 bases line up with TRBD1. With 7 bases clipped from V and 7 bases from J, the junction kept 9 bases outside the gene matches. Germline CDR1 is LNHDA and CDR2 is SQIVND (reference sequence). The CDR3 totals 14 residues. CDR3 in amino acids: CASTFQGAYNEQFF. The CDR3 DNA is TGTGCCAGTACCTTCCAGGGGGCATATAATGAGCAGTTCTTC.

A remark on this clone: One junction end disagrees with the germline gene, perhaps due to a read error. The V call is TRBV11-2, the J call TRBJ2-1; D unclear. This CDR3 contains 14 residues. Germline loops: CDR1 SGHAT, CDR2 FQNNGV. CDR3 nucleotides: TGTGCCAGCATCTTACACGCAGAGGACAATGAGCAGTTCTTC. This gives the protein CASILHAEDNEQFF.

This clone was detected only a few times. CDR3 DNA: TGTGCCAGCAGTGACGACCTAGCGGGAGGAGGTATAGGGTCCTACAATGAGCAGTTCTTC. Translation: CASSDDLAGGGIGSYNEQFF. This chain uses TRBV6-1 with TRBJ2-1, with 11 bases that match TRBD2. CDR1 and CDR2 from the germline V gene are MNHNS and SASEGT. The V and J ends lost 3 bases and 1 base, in that order; junction bases with no gene match: 14. The CDR3 extends over 20 amino acids.

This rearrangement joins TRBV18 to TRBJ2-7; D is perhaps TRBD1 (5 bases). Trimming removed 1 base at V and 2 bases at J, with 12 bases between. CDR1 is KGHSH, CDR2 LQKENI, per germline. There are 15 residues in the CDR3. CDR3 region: CASSPQVDKAYEQYF. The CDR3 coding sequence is TGTGCCAGCTCACCACAGGTGGACAAAGCCTACGAGCAGTACTTC.

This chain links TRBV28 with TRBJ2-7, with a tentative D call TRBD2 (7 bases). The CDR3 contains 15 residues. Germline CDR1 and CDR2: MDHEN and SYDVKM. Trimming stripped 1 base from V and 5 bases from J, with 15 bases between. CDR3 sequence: CASSLYPRGAHEQYF. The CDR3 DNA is TGTGCCAGCAGTTTATACCCACGGGGGGCCCACGAGCAGTACTTC.

CDR3 in amino acids: CATSRDGTYNEKLFF. CDR3 DNA: TGTGCCACCAGCAGAGATGGGACATATAATGAAAAACTGTTTTTT. The chain is built from TRBV15 and TRBJ1-4, with D perhaps matching TRBD1 (6 bases). CDR3 length: 15 residues. Germline values: CDR1 LNHNV, CDR2 YYDKDF (reference sequence). Between the trimmed V and J ends, which lost 0 bases and 4 bases, there was a span of 9 bases.

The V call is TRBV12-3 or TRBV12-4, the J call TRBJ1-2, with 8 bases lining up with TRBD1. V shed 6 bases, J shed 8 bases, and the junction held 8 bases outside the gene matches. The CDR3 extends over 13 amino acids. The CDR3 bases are TGTGCCAGCAGCTCCGGACAGGGCGACGGCTACACCTTC. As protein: CASSSGQGDGYTF.

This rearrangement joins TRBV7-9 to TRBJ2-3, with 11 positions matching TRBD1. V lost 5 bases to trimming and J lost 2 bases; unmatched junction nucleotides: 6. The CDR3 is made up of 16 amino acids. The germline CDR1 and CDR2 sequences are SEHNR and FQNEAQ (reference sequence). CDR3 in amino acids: CASSQWTGGLTDTQYF. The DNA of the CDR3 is TGTGCCAGCAGCCAATGGACAGGGGGCCTCACAGATACGCAGTATTTT. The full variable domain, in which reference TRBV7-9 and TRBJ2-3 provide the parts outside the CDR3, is DTGVSQNPRHKITKRGQNVTFRCDPISEHNRLYWYRQTLGQGPEFLTYFQNEAQLEKSRLLSDRFSAERPKGSFSTLEIQRTEQGDSAMYLCASSQWTGGLTDTQYFGPGTRLTVL.

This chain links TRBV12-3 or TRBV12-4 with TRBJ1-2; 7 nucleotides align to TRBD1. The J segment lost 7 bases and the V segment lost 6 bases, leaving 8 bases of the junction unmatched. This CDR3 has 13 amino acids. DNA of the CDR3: TGTGCCAGCAGCTCAGACAGGGAGTTTGGCTACACCTTC. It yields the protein CASSSDREFGYTF.

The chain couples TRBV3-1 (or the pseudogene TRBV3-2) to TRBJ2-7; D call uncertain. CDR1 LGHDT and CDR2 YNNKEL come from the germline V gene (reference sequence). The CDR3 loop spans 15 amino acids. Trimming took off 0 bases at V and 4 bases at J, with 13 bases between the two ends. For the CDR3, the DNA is TGTGCCAGCAGCCAAGATACAGCCTTCCTGTACGAGCAGTACGTC. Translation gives CASSQDTAFLYEQYV.